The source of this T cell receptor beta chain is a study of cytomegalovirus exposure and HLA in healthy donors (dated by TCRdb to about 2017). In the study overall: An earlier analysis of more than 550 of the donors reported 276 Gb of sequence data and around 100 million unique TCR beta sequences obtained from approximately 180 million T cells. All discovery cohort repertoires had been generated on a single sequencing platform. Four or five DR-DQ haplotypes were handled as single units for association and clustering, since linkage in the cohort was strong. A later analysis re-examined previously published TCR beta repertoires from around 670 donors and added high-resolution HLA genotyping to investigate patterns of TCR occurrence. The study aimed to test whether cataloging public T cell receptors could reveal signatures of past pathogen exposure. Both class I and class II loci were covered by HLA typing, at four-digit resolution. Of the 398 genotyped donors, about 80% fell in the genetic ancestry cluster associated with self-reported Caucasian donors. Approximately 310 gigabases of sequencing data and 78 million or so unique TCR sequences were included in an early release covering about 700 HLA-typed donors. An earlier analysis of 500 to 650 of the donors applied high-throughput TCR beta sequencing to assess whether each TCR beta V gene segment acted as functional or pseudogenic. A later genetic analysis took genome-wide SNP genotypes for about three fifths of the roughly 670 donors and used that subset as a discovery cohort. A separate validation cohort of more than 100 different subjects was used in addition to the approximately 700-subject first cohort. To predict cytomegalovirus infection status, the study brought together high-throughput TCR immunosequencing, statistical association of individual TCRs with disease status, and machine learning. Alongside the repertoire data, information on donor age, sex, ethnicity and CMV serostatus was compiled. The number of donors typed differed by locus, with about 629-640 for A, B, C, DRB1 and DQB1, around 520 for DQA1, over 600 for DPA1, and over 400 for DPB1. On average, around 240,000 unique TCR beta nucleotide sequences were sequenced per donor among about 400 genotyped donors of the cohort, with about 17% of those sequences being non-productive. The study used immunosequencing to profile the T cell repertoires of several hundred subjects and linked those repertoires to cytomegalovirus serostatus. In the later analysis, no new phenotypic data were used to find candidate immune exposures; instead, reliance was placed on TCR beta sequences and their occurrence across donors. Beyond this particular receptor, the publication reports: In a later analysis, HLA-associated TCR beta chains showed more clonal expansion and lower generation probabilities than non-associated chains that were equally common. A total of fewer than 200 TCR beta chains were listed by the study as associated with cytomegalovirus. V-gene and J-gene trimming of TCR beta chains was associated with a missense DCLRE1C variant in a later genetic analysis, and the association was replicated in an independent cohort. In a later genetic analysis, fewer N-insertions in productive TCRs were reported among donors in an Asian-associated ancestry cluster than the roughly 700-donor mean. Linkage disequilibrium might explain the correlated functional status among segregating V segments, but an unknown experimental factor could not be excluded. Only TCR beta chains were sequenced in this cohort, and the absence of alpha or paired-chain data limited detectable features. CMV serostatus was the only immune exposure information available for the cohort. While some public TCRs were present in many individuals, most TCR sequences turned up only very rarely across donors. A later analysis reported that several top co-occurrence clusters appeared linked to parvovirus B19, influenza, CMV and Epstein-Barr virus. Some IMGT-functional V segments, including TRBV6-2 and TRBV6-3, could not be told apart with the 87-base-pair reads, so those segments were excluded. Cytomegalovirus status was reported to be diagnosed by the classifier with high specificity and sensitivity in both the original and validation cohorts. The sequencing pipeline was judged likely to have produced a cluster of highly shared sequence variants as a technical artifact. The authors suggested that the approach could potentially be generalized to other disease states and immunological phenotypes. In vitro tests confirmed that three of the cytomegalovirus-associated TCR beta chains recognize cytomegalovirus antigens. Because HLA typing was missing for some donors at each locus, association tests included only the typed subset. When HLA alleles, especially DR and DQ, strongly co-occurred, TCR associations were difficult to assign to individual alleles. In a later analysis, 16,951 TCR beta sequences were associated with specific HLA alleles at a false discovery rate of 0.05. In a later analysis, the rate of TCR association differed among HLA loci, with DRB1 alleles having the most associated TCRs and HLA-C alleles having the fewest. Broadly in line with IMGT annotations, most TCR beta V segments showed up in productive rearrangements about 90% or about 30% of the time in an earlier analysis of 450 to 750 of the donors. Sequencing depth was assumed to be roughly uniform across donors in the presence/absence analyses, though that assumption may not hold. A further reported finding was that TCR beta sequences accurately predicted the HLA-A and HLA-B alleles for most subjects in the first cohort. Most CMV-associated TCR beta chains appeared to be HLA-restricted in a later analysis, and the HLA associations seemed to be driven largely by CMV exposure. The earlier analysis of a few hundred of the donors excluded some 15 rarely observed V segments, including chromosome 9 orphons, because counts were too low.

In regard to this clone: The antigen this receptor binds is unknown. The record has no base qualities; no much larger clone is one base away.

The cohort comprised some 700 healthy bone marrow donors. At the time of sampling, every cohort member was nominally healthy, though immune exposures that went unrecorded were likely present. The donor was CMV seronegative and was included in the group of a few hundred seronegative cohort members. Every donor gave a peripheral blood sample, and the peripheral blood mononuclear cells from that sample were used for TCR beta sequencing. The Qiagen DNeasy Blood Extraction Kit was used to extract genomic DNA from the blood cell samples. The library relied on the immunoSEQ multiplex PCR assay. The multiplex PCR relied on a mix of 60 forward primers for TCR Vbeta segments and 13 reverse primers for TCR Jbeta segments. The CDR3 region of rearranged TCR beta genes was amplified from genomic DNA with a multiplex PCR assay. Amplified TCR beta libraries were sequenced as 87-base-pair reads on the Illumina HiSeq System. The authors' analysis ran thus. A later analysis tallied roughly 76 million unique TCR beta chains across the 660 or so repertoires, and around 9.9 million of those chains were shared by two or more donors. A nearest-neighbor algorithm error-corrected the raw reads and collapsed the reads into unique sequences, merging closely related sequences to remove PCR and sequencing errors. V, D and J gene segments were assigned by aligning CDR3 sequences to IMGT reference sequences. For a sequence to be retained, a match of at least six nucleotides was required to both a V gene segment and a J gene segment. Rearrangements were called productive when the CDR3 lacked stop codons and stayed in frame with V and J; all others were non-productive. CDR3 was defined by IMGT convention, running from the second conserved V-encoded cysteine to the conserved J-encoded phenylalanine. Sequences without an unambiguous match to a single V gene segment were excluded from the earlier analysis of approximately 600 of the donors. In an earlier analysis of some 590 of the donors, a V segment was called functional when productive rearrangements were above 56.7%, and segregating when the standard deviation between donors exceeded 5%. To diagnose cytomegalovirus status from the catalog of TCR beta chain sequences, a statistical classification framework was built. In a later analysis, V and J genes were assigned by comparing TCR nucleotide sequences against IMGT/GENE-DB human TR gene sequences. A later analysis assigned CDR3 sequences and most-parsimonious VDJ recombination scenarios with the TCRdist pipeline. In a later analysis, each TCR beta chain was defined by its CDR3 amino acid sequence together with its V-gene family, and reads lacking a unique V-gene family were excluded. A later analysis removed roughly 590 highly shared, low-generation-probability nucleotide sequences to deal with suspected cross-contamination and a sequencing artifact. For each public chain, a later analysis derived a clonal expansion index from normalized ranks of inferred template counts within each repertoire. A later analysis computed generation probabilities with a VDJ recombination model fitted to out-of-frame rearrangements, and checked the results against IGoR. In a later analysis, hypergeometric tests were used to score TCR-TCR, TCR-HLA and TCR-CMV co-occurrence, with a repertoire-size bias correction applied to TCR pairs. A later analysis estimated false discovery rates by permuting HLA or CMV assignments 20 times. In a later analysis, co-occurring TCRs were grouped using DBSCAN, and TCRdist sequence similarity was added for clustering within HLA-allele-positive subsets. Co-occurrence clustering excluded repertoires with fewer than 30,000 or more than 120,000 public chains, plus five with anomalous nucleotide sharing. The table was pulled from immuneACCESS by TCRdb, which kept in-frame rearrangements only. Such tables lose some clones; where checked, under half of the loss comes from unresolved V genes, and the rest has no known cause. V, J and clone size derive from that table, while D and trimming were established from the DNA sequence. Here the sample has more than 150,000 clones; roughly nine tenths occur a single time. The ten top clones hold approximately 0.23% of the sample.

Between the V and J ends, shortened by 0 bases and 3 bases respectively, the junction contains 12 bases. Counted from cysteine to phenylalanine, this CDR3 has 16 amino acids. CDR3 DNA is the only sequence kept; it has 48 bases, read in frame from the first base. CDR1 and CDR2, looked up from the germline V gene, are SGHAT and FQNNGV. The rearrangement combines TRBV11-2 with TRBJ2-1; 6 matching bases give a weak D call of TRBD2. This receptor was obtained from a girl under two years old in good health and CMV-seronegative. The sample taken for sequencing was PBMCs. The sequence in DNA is TGTGCCAGCAGCTTAGATCTCTGGACTAACTACAATGAGCAGTTCTTC. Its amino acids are CASSLDLWTNYNEQFF. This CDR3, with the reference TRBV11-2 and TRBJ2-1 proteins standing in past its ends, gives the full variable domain EAGVAQSPRYKIIEKRQSVAFWCNPISGHATLYWYQQILGQGPKLLIQFQNNGVVDDSQLPKDRFSAERLKGVDSTLKIQPAKLEDSAVYLCASSLDLWTNYNEQFFGPGTRLTVL.